This T cell receptor beta chain was identified during a study of CD8 T cells in Susac syndrome. Trimming took 3 bases from V and 8 from J, leaving 16 bases between them. Germline V lookup: CDR1 SGHDN, CDR2 FVKESK. The CDR3 spans 14 residues. In this sample, this clonotype turned up once. Its antigen is still unknown. Study results and caveats: Regarding the TCR sequencing and HLA analysis, the study admitted that a relatively small number of individuals were involved.

Random hexamers were used to reverse transcribe an amount of about 0.5 to 1 ug RNA. Amplification of TCR beta CDR3 was carried out by immunoSEQ multiplex PCR, which covered 54 Vbeta and 13 Jbeta segments. TCRdb ran MiXCR on the immunoSEQ multiplex PCR reads and lists one entry per CDR3 protein. The sample carries some 180,000 distinct CDR3 sequences, approximately 94% recorded once. The authors sequenced TCR beta from blood CD8+ and CD4+ T cells. Negative isolation yielded the CD8+ and CD4+ T cells, while FACS enriched the TEMRA cells. The chain employs TRBV14 and TRBJ1-2; D gene uncertain. This clonotype was obtained from a human donor in good health. The sample consisted of CD4+ T cells from PBMCs. The CDR3 sequence: CASSHRFGERGYTF. CDR3 coding DNA: TGTGCCAGCAGCCACAGGTTCGGGGAACGAGGCTACACCTTC.